The 21 T cell receptor beta chains in this list originate from one sample, sequenced in a study of OX40 agonist ivuxolimab in advanced cancers. The method was immunoSEQ multiplex PCR; TCRdb's version includes in-frame clones alone and lacks a portion of them. The sample lists approximately 7,000 clones, 75% to 90% occurring once. The source was CD4+ or CD8+ T cells sorted from blood, collected in a trial of the OX40 agonist ivuxolimab. The receptors stem from an adult with an advanced solid tumor such as melanoma, head and neck, liver or kidney cancer.

The rearrangement uses TRBV30 and TRBJ2-5; D call uncertain. Germline V gene data show CDR1 as GTSNPN and CDR2 as SVGIG (reference sequence). The CDR3 totals 11 residues. The V end lost 5 bases, the J end lost 5 bases, and 9 bases lay between the germline ends. The DNA of the CDR3 is TGTGCCTGGGGTGGGGTGGAGACCCAGTACTTC. Amino acids: CAWGGVETQYF.

The chain joins TRBV19 to TRBJ1-2; the D is unclear. V lost 2 bases and J lost 2, with 9 bases in between. The germline gives CDR1 LNHDA, CDR2 SQIVND (reference sequence). The CDR3 contains 14 residues. The CDR3 loop reads CASSIKAGNYGYTF. For the CDR3, the DNA is TGTGCCAGTAGTATAAAAGCAGGAAACTATGGCTACACCTTC.

V usage is TRBV6-5 and J usage is TRBJ1-5; TRBD1 is a possible D gene (5 bases). Trimming cost V 10 bases and J 1 base, with 17 bases left between them. The CDR3 has 15 residues. Germline CDR1 MNHEY, CDR2 SVGAGI. The DNA for the CDR3 is TGTGCCACCCAGGGTGGGGGAACCAGCAATCAGCCCCAGCATTTT. Its translation: CATQGGGTSNQPQHF.

This chain joins TRBV4-1 and TRBJ2-7; a possible D gene is TRBD1 (5 bases). Germline V gene data show CDR1 as MGHRA and CDR2 as YSYEKL. This CDR3 region has 13 residues. Trimming took 0 bases from V and 4 from J, leaving 7 bases between them. Here the CDR3 reads CASSQDKGYEQYF. In nucleotides, the CDR3 is TGCGCCAGCAGCCAAGATAAGGGGTACGAGCAGTACTTC.

The sample holds a few counts of this clone. The chain couples TRBV5-1 to TRBJ1-2; D unresolved. Trimming cost V 0 bases and J 3 bases, with 12 bases left between them. This CDR3 contains 15 residues. Germline assignment: CDR1 SGHRS and CDR2 YFSETQ. The CDR3 region is CASSLGPLGDYGYTF. The DNA for the CDR3 is TGCGCCAGCAGCTTGGGACCCCTGGGTGACTATGGCTACACCTTC.

This chain connects TRBV2 to TRBJ1-2, with TRBD1 as a possible D gene (6 bases). Trimming removed 7 bases from V and 2 bases from J, with 11 bases in between. This CDR3 contains 13 residues. Germline V gives CDR1 SNHLY, CDR2 FYNNEI. CDR3 sequence reads: CASTTGPNYGYTF. The CDR3, as DNA: TGTGCCAGCACTACAGGGCCCAACTATGGCTACACCTTC.

In DNA form, the CDR3 reads TGTGCCAGCAGCCTCGTGGATACGCAGTATTTT. This translates into CASSLVDTQYF. V usage is TRBV28 and J usage is TRBJ2-3, with unresolved D. Germline assignment: CDR1 MDHEN and CDR2 SYDVKM. The CDR3 spans 11 residues. Trimming shortened V by 6 bases and J by 6 bases, and 7 bases separated the two germline ends.

The table lists this clone with a count of one. The chain has TRBV27 and TRBJ2-3; 11 positions match TRBD2. CDR3 length: 16 residues. Germline V gene lookup returns CDR1 MNHEY and CDR2 SMNVEV (reference sequence). Unmatched junction bases numbered 3, after V lost 4 bases and J lost 0 bases. Here the CDR3 reads CASSSRTSGSTDTQYF. The CDR3 bases are TGTGCCAGCAGTTCACGGACTAGCGGGAGCACAGATACGCAGTATTTT.

The gene calls are TRBV2 and TRBJ1-6, with 8 bases lining up with TRBD1. The CDR3 has 16 amino acids. Germline CDR1 is SNHLY and CDR2 is FYNNEI. The junction had 11 bases not matched to a gene; V was cut back by 4 bases and J by 9 bases. This CDR3 is CASSGRQGAVVSPLHF. The CDR3 DNA reads TGTGCCAGCAGTGGGCGTCAGGGGGCAGTTGTTTCACCCCTCCACTTT. The variable domain in full, completed from reference TRBV2 and TRBJ1-6, reads EPEVTQTPSHQVTQMGQEVILRCVPISNHLYFYWYRQILGQKVEFLVSFYNNEISEKSEIFDDQFSVERPDGSNFTLKIRSTKLEDSAMYFCASSGRQGAVVSPLHFGNGTRLTVT.

The CDR3 DNA reads TGTGCCAGCAGCTTAGTCATCGGGACTGAAGCTTTCTTT. This gives the protein CASSLVIGTEAFF. The chain joins TRBV13 to TRBJ1-1; D is unclear. V dropped 1 base and J dropped 5 bases, with 8 bases sitting between them. This CDR3 is 13 amino acids long. CDR1 is PRHDT and CDR2 is FYEKMQ in the germline V gene (reference sequence).

The V call is TRBV4-2, the J call TRBJ2-3, with 12 bases identical to TRBD2. Germline V gene data show CDR1 as LGHNA and CDR2 as YNFKEQ. This CDR3 has 17 residues. Trimming cost V 2 bases and J 6 bases; bases outside gene matches: 9. The CDR3: CASSQPSSGGVADTQYF. CDR3 in DNA: TGTGCCAGCAGCCAACCGTCTAGCGGGGGGGTGGCGGATACGCAGTATTTT.

The CDR3 bases are TGTGCCAGCAGCCCGGGGCTTAGCCTCTACGAGCAGTACTTC. It yields the protein CASSPGLSLYEQYF. The J gene is TRBJ2-7, the V gene TRBV7-2, with D possibly being TRBD1 or TRBD2 (5 bases each). CDR3 length equals 14 residues. Germline V gene data show CDR1 as SGHTA and CDR2 as FQGNSA. V lost 5 bases and J 3 bases, leaving 14 bases between the germline ends. The variable domain in full, with the rest retrieved from reference TRBV7-2 and TRBJ2-7, is GAGVSQSPSNKVTEKGKDVELRCDPISGHTALYWYRQSLGQGLEFLIYFQGNSAPDKSGLPSDRFSAERTGGSVSTLTIQRTQQEDSAVYLCASSPGLSLYEQYFGPGTRLTVT.

The rearrangement uses TRBV7-9 and TRBJ2-5; D is tentatively TRBD1 or TRBD2 (7 bases each). CDR1 SEHNR and CDR2 FQNEAQ come from the germline V gene (reference sequence). CDR3 length: 14 residues. The V and J ends lost 8 bases and 7 bases respectively, with 20 bases between them. CDR3 sequence (DNA): TGTGCCAGCTCTCAGGGGGGGAGCGCCGGGACCCAGTACTTC. It encodes CASSQGGSAGTQYF.

The V and J genes are TRBV6-6 and TRBJ1-6; 7 bases map to TRBD1. CDR3 length: 15 amino acids. CDR1 is MNHNY and CDR2 is SVGAGI in the germline V gene (reference sequence). V trimming: 6 bases; J trimming: 7 bases; junction bases outside the gene matches: 9. The CDR3, as DNA: TGTGCCAGCAGCCCCCGACAGGGAATAAATTCACCCCTCCACTTT. Protein sequence: CASSPRQGINSPLHF.

The V and J genes are TRBV4-1 and TRBJ2-5, with unresolved D. The V and J ends lost 1 base and 1 base respectively, with 7 bases between them. The CDR3 covers 14 residues. Germline V gene data show CDR1 as MGHRA and CDR2 as YSYEKL. Here the CDR3 reads CASSQVGSQETQYF. DNA for the CDR3: TGCGCCAGCAGCCAAGTGGGCAGCCAAGAGACCCAGTACTTC.

This clone was seen a handful of times. The rearrangement joins TRBV9 to TRBJ2-7; 12 bases match TRBD1. V lost 2 bases and J lost 5; bases outside the gene matches: 8. The CDR3 is made up of 16 amino acids. Germline CDR1 and CDR2: SGDLS and YYNGEE. For the CDR3, the DNA is TGTGCCAGCAGCGTCCCTCCGGGACAGGGGGCAAACGAGCAGTACTTC. Translation: CASSVPPGQGANEQYF.

This rearrangement joins TRBV28 to TRBJ2-6; D call uncertain. Germline-derived CDR1 and CDR2 are MDHEN and SYDVKM. Trimming shortened V by 2 bases and J by 0 bases, and 8 bases separated the two germline ends. The CDR3 is made up of 16 amino acids. The CDR3 DNA sequence: TGTGCCAGCAGTTTAGGGGATCGCTCTGGGGCCAACGTCCTGACTTTC. Amino acids: CASSLGDRSGANVLTF. The full variable domain, rest sourced from reference TRBV28 and TRBJ2-6, is DVKVTQSSRYLVKRTGEKVFLECVQDMDHENMFWYRQDPGLGLRLIYFSYDVKMKEKGDIPEGYSVSREKKERFSLILESASTNQTSMYLCASSLGDRSGANVLTFGAGSRLTVL.

The CDR3: CASSPGLGNEQFF. Here the CDR3 DNA reads TGTGCCAGCAGCCCAGGACTAGGAAATGAGCAGTTCTTC. The chain employs TRBV5-6 and TRBJ2-1; 7 positions agree with TRBD2. Looked up from germline, CDR1 is SGHDT and CDR2 is YYEEEE. This CDR3 is 13 amino acids long. With V trimmed by 4 bases and J by 7 bases, 5 bases remained unmatched.

This clone has more than one count but fewer than ten. The chain is built from TRBV29-1 and TRBJ2-7; D gene ambiguous. CDR3 length equals 12 residues. The V end lost 3 bases, the J end lost 3 bases, and 9 bases lay between the germline ends. CDR1 and CDR2 (germline): SQVTM, ANQGSEA. In DNA form, the CDR3 reads TGCAGCGTTGAGACGCATTACTACGAGCAGTACTTC. Encoded protein: CSVETHYYEQYF.

This chain connects TRBV27 to TRBJ2-7; D is perhaps TRBD1 (5 bases). Trimming took off 3 bases at V and 5 bases at J, with 14 bases between the two ends. CDR3 length: 14 amino acids. CDR1 MNHEY and CDR2 SMNVEV come from the germline V gene (reference sequence). CDR3 residues: CASSFLDRKHEQYF. The CDR3, as DNA: TGTGCCAGCAGTTTTTTAGACAGAAAACACGAGCAGTACTTC.

This chain joins TRBV11-2 and TRBJ1-2; TRBD1 matches at 7 bases. CDR3 size: 15 residues. CDR1 SGHAT and CDR2 FQNNGV come from the germline V gene. The junction had 10 bases not matched to a gene; V was cut back by 1 base and J by 8 bases. CDR3 region: CASSLVTQGVGGYTF. CDR3 nucleotide sequence: TGTGCCAGCAGCTTAGTTACCCAGGGGGTAGGCGGCTACACCTTC.